Presented here are 11 T cell receptor beta chains from one specimen sequenced in a study of cytomegalovirus exposure and HLA in healthy donors. PCR used 60 Vbeta primers and 13 Jbeta primers. Method: immunoSEQ multiplex PCR; TCRdb's copy keeps in-frame clones and lacks some. Of around 200,000 clones in the sample, roughly 80% were seen once. The material sequenced was PBMCs. The receptor source for this set is a girl aged 2 to 9 in good health and CMV-seronegative.

This chain uses TRBV7-3 with TRBJ2-1, with a weak D call TRBD1 (5 bases). The CDR3 has 14 residues. Germline V gives CDR1 SGHTA, CDR2 FQGTGA. Trimming took off 4 bases at V and 5 bases at J, with 12 bases between the two ends. CDR3 DNA sequence: TGTGCCAGCAGCTCCCAGGGAAGGGACAATGAGCAGTTCTTC. Its protein product is CASSSQGRDNEQFF.

This chain connects TRBV25-1 to TRBJ2-5; TRBD1 agrees at 8 bases. CDR1 is MGHDK, CDR2 SYGVNS, per germline. The J segment lost 2 bases and the V segment lost 4 bases, leaving 6 bases of the junction unmatched. The CDR3 contains 15 residues. The CDR3 nucleotides are TGTGCCAGCAGTGCAGGACAGGGAGGACAAGAGACCCAGTACTTC. Encoded protein: CASSAGQGGQETQYF.

This clone was observed once. The J gene is TRBJ1-2, the V gene TRBV9; D not resolved. Germline V gives CDR1 SGDLS, CDR2 YYNGEE. This CDR3 spans 11 amino acids. V shed 0 bases and J shed 13 bases, with 10 bases lying between them. The CDR3 protein is CASSVGLERTF. Here the CDR3 DNA reads TGTGCCAGCAGCGTAGGACTGGAACGCACCTTC.

The chain links TRBV9 to TRBJ1-6, with 7 bases lining up with TRBD1. The CDR3 sequence is 17 residues long. V dropped 7 bases and J dropped 0; count of bases not matched to a gene: 10. Germline V gene lookup returns CDR1 SGDLS and CDR2 YYNGEE. The CDR3 region has the DNA TGTGCCAGCGGGGGTTGGGGGGACAGCTCCTATAATTCACCCCTCCACTTT. Translating gives CASGGWGDSSYNSPLHF.

This clone has only one observation. The chain combines TRBV5-4 with TRBJ1-3; D is unresolved. Deletions cut 4 bases from V and 2 bases from J, with 19 bases between. This CDR3 spans 17 amino acids. Germline V gives CDR1 SGHNT, CDR2 YYREEE (reference sequence). CDR3 bases: TGTGCCAGCAGCCCCCGTCATTCCGGCGGCACTGGAAACACCATATATTTT. Its translation: CASSPRHSGGTGNTIYF.

This clone was detected only once. The genes are TRBV12-5 and TRBJ2-3; D is unclear. The CDR3 covers 17 residues. V dropped 2 bases and J dropped 4 bases, with 19 bases sitting between them. Germline CDR1 and CDR2: LGHNT and FRNRAP. This CDR3 is CASGLSLGRPISDTQYF. CDR3 coding DNA: TGTGCTAGTGGTTTGTCTTTGGGCAGGCCAATATCAGATACGCAGTATTTT. Filled out from reference TRBV12-5 and TRBJ2-3, the complete variable domain reads DARVTQTPRHKVTEMGQEVTMRCQPILGHNTVFWYRQTMMQGLELLAYFRNRAPLDDSGMPKDRFSAEMPDATLATLKIQPSEPRDSAVYFCASGLSLGRPISDTQYFGPGTRLTVL.

The genes are TRBV5-1 and TRBJ2-5, with 10 bases identical to TRBD2. In germline, CDR1 is SGHRS, CDR2 YFSETQ. V lost 2 bases to trimming and J lost 4 bases; unmatched junction nucleotides: 11. The CDR3 loop spans 17 amino acids. CDR3 sequence reads: CASSFWSGGAFSETQYF. CDR3 nucleotides: TGCGCCAGCAGCTTCTGGAGCGGGGGGGCCTTTTCAGAGACCCAGTACTTC.

This clone appeared once. This rearrangement joins TRBV9 to TRBJ2-1, with D hard to call. Germline assignment: CDR1 SGDLS and CDR2 YYNGEE. The V and J ends lost 0 bases and 8 bases respectively, with 12 bases between them. The CDR3 has 14 residues. The CDR3 is CASSVARAEDEQFF. CDR3 coding DNA: TGTGCCAGCAGCGTAGCTAGAGCCGAGGATGAGCAGTTCTTC.

V and J are TRBV4-1 and TRBJ2-3, with 10 nucleotides matching TRBD2. Germline V gene sequence: CDR1 MGHRA, CDR2 YSYEKL. This CDR3 has 18 residues. V was pared by 1 base and J by 5 bases, with 12 bases of the junction left unmatched. The CDR3: CASSQGFGLAGVGDTQYF. CDR3 coding DNA: TGCGCCAGCAGCCAAGGGTTCGGGCTAGCGGGAGTAGGAGATACGCAGTATTTT.

The chain has TRBV27 and TRBJ2-2; 13 nucleotides match TRBD2. Germline CDR1 reads MNHEY; CDR2 reads SMNVEV (reference sequence). J gave up 7 bases and V 4 bases, and 6 bases lay outside the gene matches. The CDR3 length is 16 residues. CDR3 residues: CASSSRLAGGYGELFF. The CDR3 DNA reads TGTGCCAGCAGTTCCCGACTAGCGGGAGGTTACGGGGAGCTGTTTTTT.

The chain has TRBV13 and TRBJ2-3; tentative D call: TRBD1 (5 bases). Germline-derived CDR1 and CDR2 are PRHDT and FYEKMQ (reference sequence). With 8 bases removed from V and 6 bases from J, the gap between germline ends came to 9 bases. CDR3 length: 11 amino acids. The CDR3: CASSPGDTQYF. The CDR3 nucleotides read TGTGCCAGCTCCCCAGGGGATACGCAGTATTTT.